The text below deals with one TCR beta chain. Its cognate antigen has yet to be identified. Base qualities are not provided; no much larger clone lies one nucleotide away. The source of the sample is a study of OX40 agonist ivuxolimab in advanced cancers. Regarding the research as a whole: Ivuxolimab was a fully human IgG2 agonistic monoclonal antibody targeting the costimulatory receptor OX40 (CD134). Intravenous ivuxolimab was administered to patients every 2 weeks at six dose levels: 0.01, 0.1, 0.3, 1.5, 3 and 10 mg/kg. Of the approximately 50 dose-escalation patients, hepatocellular carcinoma was present in approximately 20, melanoma in approximately 15, renal cell carcinoma in 9 and head and neck cancer in 9. In the dose-escalation cohort, nearly 85% of patients were male, and the mean age was approximately 60 years with a range of roughly 23 to 79. Patients were allowed to have had prior anti-PD-1, anti-PD-L1 or anti-CTLA-4 therapy, and approximately 43% of the dose-escalation patients had previously received checkpoint inhibitors. Partial responses occurred in three dose-escalation patients, of whom one had hepatocellular carcinoma and two had cutaneous melanoma. Peripheral TCRbeta sequencing was intended to test whether TCR sequence diversity was altered and clonal T-cell expansion was caused by ivuxolimab. The monotherapy dose-escalation portion (N ≈ 57 patients) of the phase I ivuxolimab trial is reported in the paper.

Patients with a history of autoimmune disease or receiving systemic immunosuppression were excluded from the trial. Peripheral blood for TCR sequencing was collected from all dose cohorts at baseline, on cycle 4 day 1, and on cycle 7 day 1. The samples were taken from a phase I, first-in-human, multicenter, open-label dose-escalation trial of ivuxolimab. The trial enrolled adults with locally advanced or metastatic head and neck squamous cell, hepatocellular, melanoma or renal cell carcinoma. Before TCR sequencing, CD4+ T cells and CD8+ T cells were sorted from peripheral blood as separate populations. Genomic DNA was isolated from the sorted cells so that the TCRbeta CDR3 region could be sequenced. TCRbeta CDR3 regions were sequenced using the immunoSEQ Assay. TCRdb re-hosts the immuneACCESS table, in-frame sequences only. Its copies lack some clones; in the studies checked, an unresolved V gene accounts for under half of them, and the cause for the rest is not known. This sample comprises 75,000 to 80,000 clones, approximately 84% of them detected only once. The ten largest clonotypes hold around 7.5% of the sample.

Findings and caveats that apply to the study as a whole: On average, CD8+ T cells showed more expanded clones than CD4+ T cells after ivuxolimab. At doses of 0.1 to 3.0 mg/kg, clonal expansion of both CD4+ and CD8+ T cells in blood was seen between baseline and week 6. In partial responders in the 0.1-3.0 mg/kg groups, normalized peripheral clonal expansion was found to be among the lowest, especially among CD8+ T cells. Low levels of normalized T-cell clonal expansion were also shown by some nonresponding patients. Which antigens the clonally expanded peripheral T cells were specific for was not determined.

The sequencing used CD4+ or CD8+ T cells sorted from blood, collected in a trial of the OX40 agonist ivuxolimab. The clonotype originates from an adult with an advanced solid tumor such as melanoma, head and neck, liver or kidney cancer.

The DNA is as follows: TGTGCCAGCAGCCCGACCGGGACTAGCGGGAGGGCCAACACAGATACGCAGTATTTT. Its translation reads: CASSPTGTSGRANTDTQYF. The rearranged segments are TRBV7-3 and TRBJ2-3, with 16 bases aligning to TRBD2. For this chain, trimming is 5 bases at the V end and 2 bases at the J end, and the number of junction bases without a gene match is 10. Including cysteine and phenylalanine, the CDR3 has 19 amino acids. Only the CDR3 portion is preserved as DNA: 57 bases, with reading frame beginning at the first base. The germline V gene specifies SGHTA as CDR1 and FQGTGA as CDR2. Supplemented by the reference TRBV7-3 and TRBJ2-3 proteins around the CDR3, the complete variable domain is GAGVSQTPSNKVTEKGKYVELRCDPISGHTALYWYRQSLGQGPEFLIYFQGTGAADDSGLPNDRFFAVRPEGSVSTLKIQRTERGDSAVYLCASSPTGTSGRANTDTQYFGPGTRLTVL.